This is a list of T cell receptor beta chains from one sample in a study of Graves' ophthalmopathy and Graves' hyperthyroidism. TCRdb fed the multiplex PCR reads into MiXCR, producing one record per CDR3 protein. The data contain over a million distinct CDR3 sequences, 36% of them seen just once; the ten biggest clones take up roughly 10%. The source material was peripheral blood or thyroid tissue (not recorded which). All receptors come from an adult man with Graves' hyperthyroidism. Each CDR3 is given with its conserved first and last residue. Fields, in order: clone size, D gene, V gene, J gene, CDR3 protein, CDR3 DNA. The D gene is left open where the match is weak. Expanded clones get a size class; other rows say once, few or many, or leave the size out.

>.|.|TRBV7-2|TRBJ2-5
CASSRGDTGAQETQYF
TGTGCCAGCAGCCGGGGAGACACCGGGGCCCAAGAGACCCAGTACTTC
>.|TRBD2|TRBV14|TRBJ2-7
CASSQTGLAGAREQYF
TGTGCCAGCAGCCAAACCGGACTAGCGGGAGCTCGAGAGCAGTACTTC
>.|.|TRBV7-9|TRBJ2-7
CASSLYQGGSEQYF
TGTGCCAGCAGTTTATACCAGGGAGGCAGCGAGCAGTACTTC
>few|.|TRBV6-5|TRBJ1-2
CACFRDTQYGYTF
TGTGCCTGTTTCAGGGACACTCAATATGGCTACACCTTC
>.|TRBD1|TRBV11-2|TRBJ1-6
CASSPWGQGTPLHF
TGTGCCAGCAGCCCGTGGGGACAGGGGACACCCCTCCACTTT
>.|.|TRBV29-1|TRBJ2-4
CSVEEQGPKNIQYF
TGCAGCGTTGAAGAACAGGGTCCCAAAAACATTCAGTACTTC
>few|.|TRBV5-1|TRBJ1-1
CASSLDTTNTEAFF
TGCGCCAGCAGCTTGGACACGACGAACACTGAAGCTTTCTTT
>once|.|TRBV11-3|TRBJ2-6
CASSKLKGAVKSGANVLTF
TGTGCCAGCAGCAAATTAAAAGGGGCCGTGAAATCTGGGGCCAACGTCCTGACTTTC
>once|.|TRBV10-2|TRBJ1-1
CASRLGGAMNTEAFF
TGCGCCAGCCGCCTCGGGGGCGCCATGAACACTGAAGCTTTCTTT
>.|.|TRBV10-2|TRBJ2-5
CASSDPGSQETQYF
TGCGCCAGCAGTGATCCAGGGAGCCAAGAGACCCAGTACTTC
>many|.|TRBV7-8|TRBJ1-5
CASTVGYRGGNQPQHF
TGTGCCAGCACCGTAGGATACCGAGGAGGCAATCAGCCCCAGCATTTT
>.|TRBD2|TRBV20-1|TRBJ2-7
CSISGWSGSPPYEQYF
TGCAGTATATCGGGTTGGAGCGGGAGCCCGCCCTACGAGCAGTACTTC
>many|TRBD1|TRBV20-1|TRBJ2-7
CSVYDRGLSYEQYF
TGCAGTGTATACGACAGGGGGCTCTCCTACGAGCAGTACTTC
>few|.|TRBV27|TRBJ1-2
CASSLEGAGGYTF
TGTGCCAGCAGTTTAGAAGGGGCGGGTGGCTACACCTTC
>many|.|TRBV20-1|TRBJ2-5
CSARFETQYF
TGCAGTGCTAGGTTCGAGACCCAGTACTTC
>many|TRBD1|TRBV15|TRBJ2-7
CATSRDPGDRGIPGTPYEQYF
TGTGCCACCAGCAGAGATCCTGGAGACAGGGGAATTCCGGGCACCCCCTACGAGCAGTACTTC
>few|.|TRBV2|TRBJ1-1
CASSSQQGGTEAFF
TGTGCCAGCAGTTCCCAACAGGGAGGCACTGAAGCTTTCTTT
>many|.|TRBV3-1|TRBJ1-2
CASYLSRHGYTF
TGTGCCAGCTACCTATCCAGGCATGGCTACACCTTC
>many|.|TRBV19|TRBJ1-1
CASSIRGGNTEAFF
TGTGCCAGTAGTATAAGGGGTGGGAACACTGAAGCTTTCTTT
>.|TRBD1|TRBV25-1|TRBJ1-1
CAGSWDRGNTEAFF
TGTGCCGGCAGTTGGGACAGGGGCAACACTGAAGCCTTCTTT
>many|TRBD1|TRBV13|TRBJ2-7
CASSLGGTVDLEQYF
TGTGCCAGCAGCTTAGGTGGGACAGTGGATCTCGAGCAGTACTTC
>once|.|TRBV18|TRBJ2-7
CASSLRSASSYEQYF
TGTGCCAGCTCACTACGGTCAGCGAGCTCCTACGAGCAGTACTTC
>.|TRBD1|TRBV5-6|TRBJ1-2
CASSSLGTGDLYGYTF
TGTGCCAGCAGCTCTCTTGGGACAGGAGACCTATATGGCTACACCTTC